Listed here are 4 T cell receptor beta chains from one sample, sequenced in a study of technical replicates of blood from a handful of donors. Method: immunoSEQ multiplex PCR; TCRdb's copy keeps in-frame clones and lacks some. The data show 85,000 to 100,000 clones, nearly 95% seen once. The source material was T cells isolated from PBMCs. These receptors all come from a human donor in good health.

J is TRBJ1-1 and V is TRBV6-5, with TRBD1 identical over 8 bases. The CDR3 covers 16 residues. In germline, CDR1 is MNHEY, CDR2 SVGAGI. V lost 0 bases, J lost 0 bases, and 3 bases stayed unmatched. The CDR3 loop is CASSYSGQGMNTEAFF. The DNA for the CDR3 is TGTGCCAGCAGTTACTCCGGACAGGGCATGAACACTGAAGCTTTCTTT.

The CDR3 DNA follows: TGTGCCTGGAGTCGGACAGGGCTCGAGCAGTACTTC. As protein: CAWSRTGLEQYF. The chain links TRBV30 to TRBJ2-7; the match to TRBD1 covers 8 bases. The CDR3 is 12 residues long. The germline CDR1 and CDR2 sequences are GTSNPN and SVGIG (reference sequence). Unmatched junction bases numbered 3, after V lost 2 bases and J lost 6 bases.

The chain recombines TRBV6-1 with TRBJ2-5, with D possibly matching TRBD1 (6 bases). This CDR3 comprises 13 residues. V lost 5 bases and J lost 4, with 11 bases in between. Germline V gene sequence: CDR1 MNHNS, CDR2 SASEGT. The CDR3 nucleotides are TGTGCCAGCAGTCCAACAGGGTCAGAGACCCAGTACTTC. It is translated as CASSPTGSETQYF.

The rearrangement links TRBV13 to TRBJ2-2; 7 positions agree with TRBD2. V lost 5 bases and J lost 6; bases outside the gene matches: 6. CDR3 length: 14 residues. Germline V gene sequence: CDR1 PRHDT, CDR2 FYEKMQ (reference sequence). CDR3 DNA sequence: TGTGCCAGCAGCATTACAGCGGGATCCGGGGAGCTGTTTTTT. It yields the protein CASSITAGSGELFF.